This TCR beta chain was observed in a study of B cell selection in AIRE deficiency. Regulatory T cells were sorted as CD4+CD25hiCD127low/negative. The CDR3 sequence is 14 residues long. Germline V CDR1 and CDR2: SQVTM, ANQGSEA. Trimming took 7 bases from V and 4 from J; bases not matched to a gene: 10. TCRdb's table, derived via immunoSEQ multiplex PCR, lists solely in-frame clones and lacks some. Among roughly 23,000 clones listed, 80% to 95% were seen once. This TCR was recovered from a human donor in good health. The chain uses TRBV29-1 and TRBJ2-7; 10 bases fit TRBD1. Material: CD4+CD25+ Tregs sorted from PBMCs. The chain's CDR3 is CSASRDRGFYEQYF. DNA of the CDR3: TGCAGCGCCAGCCGGGACAGGGGCTTTTACGAGCAGTACTTC.